Sequencing of this T cell receptor beta chain was carried out in a study of T cell responses to AZD1222 COVID-19 vaccine (dated by TCRdb to the early 2020s). In terms of the full investigation: A total of about 240 trial participants underwent TCR sequencing, of whom some 210 received two doses of AZD1222 and roughly 25 received two doses of the MenACWY control vaccine. Enrollment into the trials was organized by age into subgroups of 18-55, 56-69 and 70-plus years, and those subgroups contained 148, 28 and 57 TCR-sequenced participants, respectively.

Summary of the overall study and its limitations: After two AZD1222 doses, spike-specific TCR breadth and depth were significantly higher than at day 0 and than in MenACWY recipients. Most participants were white British and females outnumbered males, and the authors suggested that clonal diversity may have been underestimated. Conclusions about previously exposed vaccinees were limited because only six or seven AZD1222 recipients were SARS-CoV-2 seropositive at baseline. Nearly half of unique spike-specific TCRs reportedly recognized epitopes outside regions mutated in the B.1.351 and B.1.1.7 variants. The 56-69-year group was small, and its depth increase did not reach significance, likely because of low power. CD4 TCRs associated with the vaccine covered the entire spike protein, and the dominant responses were in regions 160-218 and 743-854. No day 14 peak-response samples were available, so repertoires were characterized only after the peak T cell response.

Via the germline V gene, CDR1 is MGHRA and CDR2 YSYEKL. Its CDR3 holds 15 amino acids, cysteine through phenylalanine. CDR3 DNA is the only sequence kept; it has 45 bases, read in frame from the first base. The time point label, read with the paper, signifies: about 28 days (+/-7) after the second vaccine dose. AZD1222 recipients with second doses at about 4 weeks or about 12 weeks were pooled, because spike-specific TCR depth and breadth did not differ between schedules. The vaccinee samples were drawn from two UK trials, COV001 and COV002, one of which was a single-blind randomized controlled phase 2/3 trial testing AZD1222 (ChAdOx1 nCoV-19) in healthy adults. For TCRbeta chain sequencing, PBMC samples from trial participants were taken at day 0 and at day 28 after the second dose. This clone was detected only a few times. Its antigen is still unknown. Mismatch with germline at one junction end may stem from a read error.

The CDR3 regions of human TCRbeta chains were analyzed by immunosequencing. On the study's bioinformatics: Repertoire TCRs were matched against a reference library of SARS-CoV-2-specific TCRs generated with the MIRA antigen-specificity platform. Breadth meant the fraction of unique TCRs that were SARS-CoV-2-associated, whereas depth meant the fraction of total T cells that were SARS-CoV-2-associated. Using the MIRA data, every spike-specific TCR was mapped to the spike region that the TCR reacted to and assigned to either a CD4 or a CD8 class. Log10-transformed breadth and depth values were compared by one-way ANOVA with Sidak's multiple comparisons tests. TCRdb mirrors the immuneACCESS table, restricted to in-frame sequences. Some clones are absent from its copies; in checked studies, under half trace to an unresolved V gene, and the reason for the others is unknown. V, J and clone size are taken as reported in that table, and D and trimming were inferred from the DNA itself. For this sample the table gives more than 85,000 clones, of which around 90% were detected only once. The ten largest make up approximately 15% of the sample.

The clonotype was recovered from an adult who received the AZD1222 COVID-19 vaccine. This specimen consisted of peripheral blood, obtained 28 days after the second AZD1222 dose. The chain was built from TRBV4-1 and TRBJ1-3; the D gene cannot be named for sure. The sequenced DNA is TGCGCCAGCAGCCAAGGTGTCGGAAGTGGAGACACCATATATTTT. It codes for CASSQGVGSGDTIYF.